This entry lists 32 T cell receptor beta chains sequenced from one sample in a study of blood T cells in healthy people across ages. The second PCR ran about 6 to 12 cycles with a sample-barcoded 5' primer and J-beta primers. TCRdb reprocessed the 5' RACE reads via MiXCR and lists one record per CDR3 protein. The data show around 800,000 distinct CDR3 sequences, under 80% seen once. What was sequenced was blood. Receptors were obtained from a young man in good health.

The CDR3 spells CASSPRSGGTGYTF. The CDR3, as DNA: TGTGCCAGCAGCCCTAGGTCGGGAGGCACCGGCTACACCTTC. The chain combines TRBV7-2 with TRBJ1-2; D is ambiguous. Trimming left V 5 bases short and J 8 bases short, with 18 bases between. Per the germline V gene, CDR1 is SGHTA and CDR2 is FQGNSA. The CDR3 has 14 residues.

The V and J genes are TRBV4-1 and TRBJ1-5, with 9 bases fitting TRBD1. Trimming removed 0 bases from V and 2 bases from J; junction bases left unmatched: 2. There are 16 residues in the CDR3. CDR1 is MGHRA, CDR2 YSYEKL, per germline. The chain's CDR3 is CASSQEQGAGNQPQHF. CDR3 coding DNA: TGCGCCAGCAGCCAAGAACAGGGGGCGGGCAATCAGCCCCAGCATTTT.

This clonotype was counted only a few times. The V gene is TRBV20-1, the J gene TRBJ2-1; 9 bases align to TRBD2. Trimming at V came to 6 bases and at J to 5 bases, leaving 8 bases not matched to a gene. The CDR3 contains 14 residues. Germline V lookup: CDR1 DFQATT, CDR2 SNEGSKA (reference sequence). CDR3 protein: CSAVLAGENNEQFF. DNA for the CDR3: TGCAGTGCCGTTTTAGCGGGGGAAAACAATGAGCAGTTCTTC.

The V and J genes are TRBV20-1 and TRBJ2-4; D is possibly TRBD2 (5 bases). The CDR3 runs 15 residues. Per the germline V gene, CDR1 is DFQATT and CDR2 is SNEGSKA (reference sequence). The V end was cut by 5 bases, the J end by 8 bases, with 22 bases between. CDR3 sequence (DNA): TGCAGTGCTCCCGCCGTGGACTCACCTGGGGACATTCAGTACTTC. Translating gives CSAPAVDSPGDIQYF.

This rearrangement joins TRBV4-3 to TRBJ2-1; maybe TRBD2 (5 bases). CDR3 size: 14 residues. V gave up 0 bases and J gave up 10 bases, with 13 bases separating them. CDR1 LGHNA and CDR2 YSLEER come from the germline V gene. CDR3 sequence (DNA): TGCGCCAGCAGCCAAGATCCAGCCGACTACGAGCAGTTCTTC. It yields the protein CASSQDPADYEQFF.

The chain is built from TRBV2 and TRBJ1-5; D gene unclear. V was shortened by 7 bases and J by 0 bases, with 4 bases between the two germline ends. The CDR3 sequence is 12 residues long. Germline V gives CDR1 SNHLY, CDR2 FYNNEI. DNA of the CDR3: TGTGCCAGCACAGATAGCAATCAGCCCCAGCATTTT. Amino acids: CASTDSNQPQHF.

The rearrangement links TRBV20-1 to TRBJ2-7, with D uncertain. V dropped 0 bases and J dropped 6 bases, with 12 bases sitting between them. The CDR3 is made up of 13 amino acids. Germline V gene data show CDR1 as DFQATT and CDR2 as SNEGSKA (reference sequence). The CDR3 DNA reads TGCAGTGCTAGAGATCTGGCTGCCTTCGAGCAGTACTTC. This sequence encodes CSARDLAAFEQYF.

This clonotype showed up just a few times. This rearrangement joins TRBV29-1 to TRBJ1-1; D unclear. V shed 8 bases and J shed 1 base, with 14 bases lying between them. Germline V lookup: CDR1 SQVTM, CDR2 ANQGSEA. This CDR3 is 13 amino acids long. CDR3 nucleotide sequence: TGCAGCCTGAACCAGGACGAGAACACTGAAGCTTTCTTT. This sequence encodes CSLNQDENTEAFF.

This clonotype was found once. The chain combines TRBV19 with TRBJ1-1; no definite D call. The CDR3 runs 13 residues. CDR1 LNHDA and CDR2 SQIVND come from the germline V gene (reference sequence). The V gene lost 3 bases and the J gene lost 4 bases, with 9 bases spanning the gap. The CDR3 coding sequence is TGTGCCAGTAGTATTTATGGTAGCACTGAAGCTTTCTTT. This codes for CASSIYGSTEAFF. Full variable domain (rest looked up from reference TRBV19 and TRBJ1-1): DGGITQSPKYLFRKEGQNVTLSCEQNLNHDAMYWYRQDPGQGLRLIYYSQIVNDFQKGDIAEGYSVSREKKESFPLTVTSAQKNPTAFYLCASSIYGSTEAFFGQGTRLTVV.

CDR3 bases: TGTGCCAGCAGCGTAGTCCCCTCCTACGAGCAGTACTTC. This codes for CASSVVPSYEQYF. V gene TRBV9 combines with J gene TRBJ2-7; D unresolved. This CDR3 is 13 amino acids long. The V end lost 0 bases, the J end lost 0 bases, and 4 bases lay between the germline ends. Germline CDR1 SGDLS, CDR2 YYNGEE.

This chain links TRBV29-1 with TRBJ1-1; 7 nucleotides agree with TRBD1. Trimming removed 6 bases from V and 0 bases from J; junction bases left unmatched: 4. CDR3 length equals 13 residues. The germline CDR1 and CDR2 sequences are SQVTM and ANQGSEA. CDR3 residues: CSVGDSLNTEAFF. CDR3 nucleotides: TGCAGCGTCGGGGACAGTTTGAACACTGAAGCTTTCTTT. Variable domain in full (rest from reference TRBV29-1 and TRBJ1-1): SAVISQKPSRDICQRGTSLTIQCQVDSQVTMMFWYRQQPGQSLTLIATANQGSEATYESGFVIDKFPISRPNLTFSTLTVSNMSPEDSSIYLCSVGDSLNTEAFFGQGTRLTVV.

This clonotype has a single count. The chain employs TRBV7-9 and TRBJ2-7; possible D gene TRBD1, 5 bases. Near its end, the DNA agrees better with TRBJ2-5, so the J call may be wrong. Germline V lookup: CDR1 SEHNR, CDR2 FQNEAQ (reference sequence). The CDR3 is 15 residues long. The CDR3 DNA sequence: TGTGCCAGCAGCTTAGTCCAGGGTTGGGAAGAGACCCAGTACTTC. Translation gives CASSLVQGWEETQYF.

This chain joins TRBV5-1 and TRBJ2-5; 10 nucleotides align to TRBD2. The CDR3 is 19 residues long. From germline, CDR1 is SGHRS and CDR2 YFSETQ. The J segment lost 2 bases and the V segment lost 0 bases, leaving 13 bases of the junction unmatched. CDR3 residues: CASSLAPRASGGQQETQYF. As DNA, the CDR3 is TGCGCCAGCAGCTTGGCCCCGCGGGCTAGCGGGGGCCAACAAGAGACCCAGTACTTC.

The rearrangement joins TRBV20-1 to TRBJ1-6, with D possibly matching TRBD1 (5 bases). The ends were cut back, 6 bases at V and 10 bases at J, with 13 bases in the middle. The CDR3 extends over 12 amino acids. Germline CDR1 reads DFQATT; CDR2 reads SNEGSKA (reference sequence). The CDR3 spells CSAPGGGSPLHF. The CDR3, as DNA: TGCAGTGCCCCCGGGGGAGGGTCACCCCTCCACTTT.

This chain links TRBV4-3 with TRBJ2-5; 10 nucleotides align to TRBD2. V shed 4 bases, J shed 4 bases, and the junction held 12 bases outside the gene matches. Germline lookup yields CDR1 LGHNA and CDR2 YSLEER. This CDR3 is built from 17 residues. The CDR3 is CASSPRDGVAGGETQYF. CDR3 coding DNA: TGCGCCAGCAGCCCCAGAGACGGGGTAGCGGGGGGAGAGACCCAGTACTTC.

In this sample, this clonotype turned up once. The genes are TRBV15 and TRBJ1-2; the D is unclear. The CDR3 is 14 residues long. Per germline, CDR1 LNHNV and CDR2 YYDKDF (reference sequence). The V end lost 0 bases, the J end lost 7 bases, and 12 bases lay between the germline ends. CDR3 sequence: CATSRDRKSGGYTF. As DNA, the CDR3 is TGTGCCACCAGCAGAGATAGGAAAAGTGGTGGCTACACCTTC.

The table lists this clonotype with a count of one. This chain joins TRBV7-8 and TRBJ1-2; weak D call: TRBD1 (6 bases). Looked up from germline, CDR1 is SGHVS and CDR2 is FQNEAQ. The CDR3 extends over 16 amino acids. V was shortened by 10 bases and J by 0 bases, with 21 bases between the two germline ends. CDR3 sequence: CATVYQTGIANYGYTF. CDR3 bases: TGTGCCACAGTCTACCAAACAGGGATAGCTAACTATGGCTACACCTTC.

This clonotype was counted a few times. The chain combines TRBV7-2 with TRBJ1-5; D ambiguous. V was shortened by 5 bases and J by 3 bases, with 14 bases between the two germline ends. The CDR3 loop spans 15 amino acids. Germline V lookup: CDR1 SGHTA, CDR2 FQGNSA. The CDR3 region is CASSQRHANNQPQHF. The CDR3 DNA reads as TGTGCCAGCAGCCAACGGCACGCAAACAATCAGCCCCAGCATTTT.

This clonotype appeared many times. A much more abundant neighbour one base away suggests this may be a read error. The rearrangement joins TRBV27 to TRBJ2-6; D not resolved. Trimming left V 8 bases short and J 0 bases short, with 11 bases between. This CDR3 contains 15 residues. CDR1 is MNHEY and CDR2 is SMNVEV in the germline V gene (reference sequence). Written as DNA, the CDR3 is TGTGCCAGCCGCACGCGCGACTCTGGGGCCAACGTCCTGACTTTC. Translated: CASRTRDSGANVLTF.

This chain joins TRBV6-6 and TRBJ2-7; weak D call: TRBD2 (6 bases). CDR3 length: 13 amino acids. Germline CDR1 is MNHNY and CDR2 is SVGAGI (reference sequence). V gave up 6 bases and J gave up 4 bases, with 13 bases separating them. The CDR3 is CASSSQAGYEQYF. The CDR3 DNA follows: TGTGCCAGCAGCTCACAAGCGGGTTACGAGCAGTACTTC.

V usage is TRBV5-1 and J usage is TRBJ2-1; unclear D gene. CDR1 is SGHRS and CDR2 is YFSETQ in the germline V gene. V shed 1 base and J shed 9 bases, with 17 bases lying between them. The CDR3 has 15 residues. CDR3 amino acids: CASSLNGPPVIEQFF. As DNA, the CDR3 is TGCGCCAGCAGCTTGAACGGGCCCCCTGTCATTGAGCAGTTCTTC. Using reference TRBV5-1 and TRBJ2-1 for the parts outside the CDR3, the full variable domain is KAGVTQTPRYLIKTRGQQVTLSCSPISGHRSVSWYQQTPGQGLQFLFEYFSETQRNKGNFPGRFSGRQFSNSRSEMNVSTLELGDSALYLCASSLNGPPVIEQFFGPGTRLTVL.

This chain joins TRBV9 and TRBJ1-4; D remains ambiguous. The V end was cut by 2 bases, the J end by 6 bases, with 11 bases between. CDR1 and CDR2 from the germline V gene are SGDLS and YYNGEE. This CDR3 has 14 residues. The CDR3 nucleotides read TGTGCCAGCAGCGTCAGGAGTATGGATGAAAAACTGTTTTTT. Translation gives CASSVRSMDEKLFF.

The gene calls are TRBV11-2 and TRBJ2-1; 12 nucleotides agree with TRBD2. The CDR3 runs 21 residues. From germline, CDR1 is SGHAT and CDR2 FQNNGV. V trimming: 5 bases; J trimming: 4 bases; junction bases outside the gene matches: 21. In DNA, the CDR3 is TGTGCCAGCAGCCCCGACGTCGGACTAGCGGGGATCCCAAACCCTTACAATGAGCAGTTCTTC. It codes for CASSPDVGLAGIPNPYNEQFF.

The chain combines TRBV11-3 with TRBJ2-1; the D gene is possibly TRBD1 (5 bases). Per germline, CDR1 SGHNT and CDR2 YENEEA. This CDR3 has 16 residues. V lost 1 base and J lost 5, with 15 bases in between. The CDR3 loop reads CASSLVGAALDNEQFF. Written as DNA, the CDR3 is TGTGCCAGCAGCTTAGTTGGGGCAGCGCTCGACAATGAGCAGTTCTTC.

This clonotype was recorded a few times. The rearrangement links TRBV4-3 to TRBJ2-6; the D is unclear. The germline gives CDR1 LGHNA, CDR2 YSLEER. V lost 1 base and J 0 bases, leaving 7 bases between the germline ends. This CDR3 spans 16 amino acids. CDR3 DNA: TGCGCCAGCAGCCAAGTTAGGCTCTCTGGGGCCAACGTCCTGACTTTC. This codes for CASSQVRLSGANVLTF.

In this sample, this clonotype turned up many times. The V call is TRBV20-1, the J call TRBJ2-7; 9 nucleotides agree with TRBD1. The CDR3 has 13 residues. Per germline, CDR1 DFQATT and CDR2 SNEGSKA (reference sequence). V dropped 2 bases and J dropped 7; count of bases not matched to a gene: 6. The CDR3 protein is CSARWTGEDEQYF. As DNA, the CDR3 is TGCAGTGCTAGATGGACAGGGGAGGATGAGCAGTACTTC.

The V gene is TRBV4-2, the J gene TRBJ1-4, with D tentatively TRBD1 (6 bases). CDR1 LGHNA and CDR2 YNFKEQ come from the germline V gene. V gave up 3 bases and J gave up 4 bases, with 18 bases separating them. The CDR3 extends over 17 amino acids. CDR3 amino acids: CASSQALPGHDNEKLFF. The CDR3 DNA reads as TGTGCCAGCAGCCAGGCCCTTCCGGGACACGATAATGAAAAACTGTTTTTT.

Regarding this clonotype: Relative to the germline gene, one junction end is altered; a read error may explain this. The chain joins TRBV15 to TRBJ2-4; D may correspond to TRBD1 or TRBD2 (6 bases each). Germline values: CDR1 LNHNV, CDR2 YYDKDF (reference sequence). There are 15 residues in the CDR3. Written as DNA, the CDR3 is TGCGCCACCAGCAGACCTGAGGAGGGGGATCTCATTCAGTACTTC. This sequence encodes CATSRPEEGDLIQYF. The entire variable domain, with the rest obtained from reference TRBV15 and TRBJ2-4, is as follows: DAMVIQNPRYQVTQFGKPVTLSCSQTLNHNVMYWYQQKSSQAPKLLFHYYDKDFNNEADTPDNFQSRRPNTSFCFLDIRSPGLGDTAMYLCATSRPEEGDLIQYFGAGTRLSVL.

The chain combines TRBV30 with TRBJ1-2, with 8 positions matching TRBD1. The CDR3 sequence is 13 residues long. The V gene's germline CDR1 is GTSNPN and CDR2 SVGIG (reference sequence). After removal of 5 bases from V and 2 bases from J, the junction contained 4 bases not matched to a gene. CDR3 sequence: CAWATGVNYGYTF. The CDR3 DNA is TGTGCCTGGGCGACAGGGGTAAACTATGGCTACACCTTC. Full variable domain (outside the CDR3, taken from reference TRBV30 and TRBJ1-2): SQTIHQWPATLVQPVGSPLSLECTVEGTSNPNLYWYRQAAGRGLQLLFYSVGIGQISSEVPQNLSASRPQDRQFILSSKKLLLSDSGFYLCAWATGVNYGYTFGSGTRLTVV.

The chain has TRBV27 and TRBJ2-7; D gene unclear. CDR1 and CDR2 from the germline V gene are MNHEY and SMNVEV (reference sequence). The V end lost 4 bases, the J end lost 7 bases, and 20 bases lay between the germline ends. The CDR3 covers 15 residues. In nucleotides, the CDR3 is TGTGCCAGCAGTTCTGACCGAAGATCCTTAAAAGAGCAGTACTTC. Protein product: CASSSDRRSLKEQYF.

The chain joins TRBV20-1 to TRBJ2-3; TRBD2 aligns across 9 bases. The CDR3 has 15 amino acids. The junction had 6 bases not matched to a gene; V was cut back by 3 bases and J by 2 bases. Germline CDR1 and CDR2: DFQATT and SNEGSKA (reference sequence). Here the CDR3 DNA reads TGCAGTGCTAGGGCGGGGGGGCCGAACACAGATACGCAGTATTTT. Its protein product is CSARAGGPNTDTQYF.

The rearrangement links TRBV29-1 to TRBJ2-5; D is perhaps TRBD1 (5 bases). This CDR3 region has 14 residues. Germline V gene data show CDR1 as SQVTM and CDR2 as ANQGSEA. The V end lost 6 bases, the J end lost 5 bases, and 19 bases lay between the germline ends. The CDR3 spells CSVEITGVLETQYF. The CDR3 nucleotides are TGCAGCGTCGAGATAACAGGCGTTTTGGAGACCCAGTACTTC.